The rows below give T cell receptor beta chains drawn from one sample of a study of blood T cell repertoires in COVID-19. Sequencing was performed with immunoSEQ multiplex PCR; in TCRdb, only in-frame clones are kept and a portion is missing. The sample carries 150,000 to 180,000 clones, more than 75% recorded once. The material sequenced was peripheral blood. These receptors were taken from a woman aged 60-75 years with COVID-19, enrolled during active disease. CDR3s include the opening cysteine and the closing phenylalanine or tryptophan. Each record gives: V gene, J gene, clone size, D gene, CDR3 DNA, CDR3 protein. D genes are given only for firm matches. Not every row has a clone size; where given, it reads once, few, many or a size class.

V: TRBV5-1
J: TRBJ2-1
size: NA
D: NA
DNA: TGCGCCAGCAGCTCGGGGGAGGTGTACAATGAGCAGTTCTTC
CDR3: CASSSGEVYNEQFF

V: TRBV24-1
J: TRBJ1-5
size: NA
D: NA
DNA: TGTGCCACCAGTGGAGGTCCTTGGGATCAGCCCCAGCATTTT
CDR3: CATSGGPWDQPQHF

V: TRBV12-5
J: TRBJ1-2
size: NA
D: TRBD1
DNA: TGTGCTAGTGGTTCCTTTGTGGACAGGGGCTATGGCTACACCTTC
CDR3: CASGSFVDRGYGYTF

V: TRBV24-1
J: TRBJ1-2
size: many
D: NA
DNA: TGTGCCACCAGTGCCTCCTGGGGCAGGGCAGGCTATGGCTACACCTTC
CDR3: CATSASWGRAGYGYTF

V: TRBV19
J: TRBJ2-2
size: once
D: TRBD2
DNA: TGTGCCAGTAGTCCCGGGACTAGTGCCACCGGGGAGCTGTTTTTT
CDR3: CASSPGTSATGELFF

V: TRBV29-1
J: TRBJ1-1
size: few
D: NA
DNA: TGCAGCGTTGTCAGGAACACTGAAGCTTTCTTT
CDR3: CSVVRNTEAFF

V: TRBV7-9
J: TRBJ1-3
size: NA
D: NA
DNA: TGTGCCAGCAGCCTACAGGGATCTAGTGGAAACACCATATATTTT
CDR3: CASSLQGSSGNTIYF

V: TRBV5-8
J: TRBJ2-7
size: NA
D: TRBD2
DNA: TGTGCCAGCAGCAAGGGGAGGGTGGGTGACGAGCAGTACTTC
CDR3: CASSKGRVGDEQYF

V: TRBV28
J: TRBJ1-2
size: NA
D: TRBD1
DNA: TGTGCCAGCATTTCGACAGGGATTGGCTACACCTTC
CDR3: CASISTGIGYTF

V: TRBV10-2
J: TRBJ2-4
size: NA
D: NA
DNA: TGCGCCACCCTGGACAGAGGAAGGGCGGAGGCCAAAAACATTCAGTACTTC
CDR3: CATLDRGRAEAKNIQYF

V: TRBV19
J: TRBJ1-2
size: many
D: TRBD1
DNA: TGTGCCAGTAGTATTCGGGGACAGGGGCGAGGAGCCTATGGCTACACCTTC
CDR3: CASSIRGQGRGAYGYTF

V: TRBV21-1
J: TRBJ2-5
size: NA
D: NA
DNA: TGTGCCAGCAGCAAAGAACACAGGAAAGAGACCCAGTACTTC
CDR3: CASSKEHRKETQYF

V: TRBV6-5
J: TRBJ2-7
size: NA
D: TRBD2
DNA: TGTGCCAGCAGTTACTCCAGCGGGGTTTCCTACGAGCAGTACTTC
CDR3: CASSYSSGVSYEQYF

V: TRBV6-5
J: TRBJ1-1
size: NA
D: TRBD1
DNA: TGTGCCAGCAGCCGACAGGGGTGGAACACTGAAGCTTTCTTT
CDR3: CASSRQGWNTEAFF

V: TRBV6-5
J: TRBJ1-6
size: NA
D: NA
DNA: TGTGCCAGCAGCTTTAACAGGGATTCACCCCTCCACTTT
CDR3: CASSFNRDSPLHF

V: TRBV5-1
J: TRBJ1-3
size: NA
D: TRBD1
DNA: TGCGCCAGCAGCAACGGACAGGGAGATGTTAACACCATATATTTT
CDR3: CASSNGQGDVNTIYF

V: TRBV6-5
J: TRBJ1-4
size: NA
D: NA
DNA: TGTGCCAGCAGGAGAACTAATGAAAAACTGTTTTTT
CDR3: CASRRTNEKLFF

V: TRBV29-1
J: TRBJ1-1
size: NA
D: NA
DNA: TGCAGCGTTGAAGATGGAAGCGGGGCTGAAGCTTTCTTT
CDR3: CSVEDGSGAEAFF

V: TRBV9
J: TRBJ1-1
size: NA
D: NA
DNA: TGTGCCAGCAGCGTAGAACTTCACTTGAACACTGAAGCTTTCTTT
CDR3: CASSVELHLNTEAFF

V: TRBV10-3
J: TRBJ1-6
size: NA
D: NA
DNA: TGTGCCATCAGTGAACCGACACCAAAGGGGTCACCCCTCCACTTT
CDR3: CAISEPTPKGSPLHF

V: TRBV18
J: TRBJ1-2
size: NA
D: NA
DNA: TGTGCCAGCTCACCATTGGCAGTCAACTATGGCTACACCTTC
CDR3: CASSPLAVNYGYTF

V: TRBV11-3
J: TRBJ1-1
size: NA
D: TRBD1
DNA: TGTGCCAGCAGCAGCCACAGGGGACCGAACACTGAAGCTTTCTTT
CDR3: CASSSHRGPNTEAFF

V: TRBV11-3
J: TRBJ1-6
size: NA
D: NA
DNA: TGTGCCAGCAGCTTAGAGCGGTTGCCGGGGGGAAATTCACCCCTCCACTTT
CDR3: CASSLERLPGGNSPLHF

V: TRBV24-1
J: TRBJ1-2
size: NA
D: TRBD1
DNA: TGTGCCACCAGTGACCGCCGTGGACAGGCCTCCTATGGCTACACCTTC
CDR3: CATSDRRGQASYGYTF

V: TRBV11-2
J: TRBJ2-7
size: NA
D: NA
DNA: TGTGCCAGCAGCTTAGTGCCCGACTTCTCCTACGAGCAGTACTTC
CDR3: CASSLVPDFSYEQYF

V: TRBV2
J: TRBJ1-6
size: NA
D: NA
DNA: TGTGCCAGCGCCTTGGTTCGCGGGAATTCACCCCTCCACTTT
CDR3: CASALVRGNSPLHF

V: TRBV27
J: TRBJ1-1
size: NA
D: NA
DNA: TGTGCCAGCAGTCCTCTGGAGCTTGCGAACACTGAAGCTTTCTTT
CDR3: CASSPLELANTEAFF

V: TRBV6-1
J: TRBJ1-3
size: NA
D: TRBD1
DNA: TGTGCCAGCAGTGAACAGACAGGGGCGGTATACACCATATATTTT
CDR3: CASSEQTGAVYTIYF

V: TRBV10-3
J: TRBJ2-1
size: NA
D: NA
DNA: TGTGCCATCAGTGGGTTAACAGAAGATGAGCAGTTCTTC
CDR3: CAISGLTEDEQFF

V: TRBV6-5
J: TRBJ2-1
size: NA
D: NA
DNA: TGTGCCAGCGGGGAGTCGGGGTTGGATGAGCAGTTCTTC
CDR3: CASGESGLDEQFF

V: TRBV19
J: TRBJ1-6
size: few
D: NA
DNA: TGTGCCAGTATTTCGGACAACGATAATTCACCCCTCCACTTT
CDR3: CASISDNDNSPLHF

V: TRBV6-5
J: TRBJ1-2
size: NA
D: TRBD1
DNA: TGTGCCAGCAGTTGGGGGGCGGGACAGGGGATCTATGGCTACACCTTC
CDR3: CASSWGAGQGIYGYTF

V: TRBV12-3/TRBV12-4
J: TRBJ1-1
size: NA
D: TRBD1
DNA: TGTGCCAGCAGTCCCAGGGGGCACACTGAAGCTTTCTTT
CDR3: CASSPRGHTEAFF

V: TRBV20-1
J: TRBJ2-7
size: NA
D: NA
DNA: TGCAGTGCTAGTTACAGCTACGAGCAGTACTTC
CDR3: CSASYSYEQYF

V: TRBV5-1
J: TRBJ2-1
size: NA
D: TRBD2
DNA: TGCGCCAGCAGCTCTGGATATCGGGCTAGCGGGAGTAACAATGAGCAGTTCTTC
CDR3: CASSSGYRASGSNNEQFF

V: TRBV7-9
J: TRBJ1-4
size: NA
D: NA
DNA: TGTGCCAGCAGCTTGAGCTTCAATGAAAAACTGTTTTTT
CDR3: CASSLSFNEKLFF